The entry below describes one TCR beta chain. What it recognizes is unknown. The data belong to a study of cytomegalovirus exposure and HLA in healthy donors. Study as a whole: The study placed over 65% of its approximately 380 genotyped donors in the Caucasian-associated ancestry cluster.

In the PCR, 60 Vbeta and 13 Jbeta primers were used. Here immunoSEQ multiplex PCR was the method, and the copy in TCRdb shows in-frame clones only, minus some. Its clone listing holds under 100,000 clones. Unrecorded immune exposures were likely, despite nominal health at sampling. This CDR3 is 15 amino acids long. Germline V CDR1 and CDR2: SGHNT, YYREEE (reference sequence). Trimming removed 4 bases at V and 4 bases at J, with 17 bases between. Study conclusions and caveats: In an earlier analysis, productive rearrangement rates for most beta V segments clustered near 87% or 30%.

The sequence was obtained from a young man in good health and CMV-seronegative. V usage is TRBV5-4 and J usage is TRBJ2-5; perhaps TRBD2 as D (6 bases). Sequences were obtained from PBMCs. CDR3 loop: CASSPRTRRGETQYF. The CDR3 coding sequence is TGTGCCAGCAGCCCGAGGACAAGGCGGGGAGAGACCCAGTACTTC.